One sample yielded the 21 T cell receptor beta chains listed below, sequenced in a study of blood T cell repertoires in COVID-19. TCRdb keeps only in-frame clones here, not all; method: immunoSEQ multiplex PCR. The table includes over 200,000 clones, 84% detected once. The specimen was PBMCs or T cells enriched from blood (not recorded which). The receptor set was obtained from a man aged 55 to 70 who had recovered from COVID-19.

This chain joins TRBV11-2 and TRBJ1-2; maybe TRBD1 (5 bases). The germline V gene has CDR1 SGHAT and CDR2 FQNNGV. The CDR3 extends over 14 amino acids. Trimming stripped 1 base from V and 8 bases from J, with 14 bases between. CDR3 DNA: TGTGCCAGCAGCTTAGGTCCGGGACTTTCGGGCTACACCTTC. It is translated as CASSLGPGLSGYTF.

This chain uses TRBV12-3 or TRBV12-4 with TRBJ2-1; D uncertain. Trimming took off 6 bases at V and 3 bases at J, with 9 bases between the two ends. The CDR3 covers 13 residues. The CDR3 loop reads CASRSTDYNEQFF. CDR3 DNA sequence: TGTGCCAGCAGGTCGACTGACTACAATGAGCAGTTCTTC.

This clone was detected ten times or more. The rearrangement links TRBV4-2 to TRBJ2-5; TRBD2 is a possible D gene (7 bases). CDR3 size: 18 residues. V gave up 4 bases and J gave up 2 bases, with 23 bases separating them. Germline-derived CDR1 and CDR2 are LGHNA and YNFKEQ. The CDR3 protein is CASSPLDGGGLLQETQYF. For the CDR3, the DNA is TGTGCCAGCAGCCCTCTGGATGGCGGGGGCCTCCTTCAAGAGACCCAGTACTTC.

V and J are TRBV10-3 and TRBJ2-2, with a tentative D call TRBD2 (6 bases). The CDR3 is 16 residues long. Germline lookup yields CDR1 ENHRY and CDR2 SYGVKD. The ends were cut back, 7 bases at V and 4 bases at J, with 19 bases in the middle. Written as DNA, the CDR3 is TGTGCCATCACCACAGGAGGGACCCGGGGCACCGGGGAGCTGTTTTTT. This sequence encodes CAITTGGTRGTGELFF.

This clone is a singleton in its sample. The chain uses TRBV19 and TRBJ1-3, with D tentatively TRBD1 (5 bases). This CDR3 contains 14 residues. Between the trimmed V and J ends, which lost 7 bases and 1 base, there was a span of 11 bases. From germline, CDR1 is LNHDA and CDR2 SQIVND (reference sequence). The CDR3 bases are TGTGCCAGTATCCTAGGGGAATCTGGAAACACCATATATTTT. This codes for CASILGESGNTIYF.

CDR3 nucleotide sequence: TGTGCTAGTGGTCAATTATTCGGGGGAAAGAACACTGAAGCTTTCTTT. Protein sequence: CASGQLFGGKNTEAFF. V usage is TRBV12-5 and J usage is TRBJ1-1, with D possibly being TRBD1 (5 bases). The CDR3 is made up of 16 amino acids. CDR1 and CDR2 (germline): LGHNT, FRNRAP. Trimming shortened V by 5 bases and J by 1 base, and 17 bases separated the two germline ends.

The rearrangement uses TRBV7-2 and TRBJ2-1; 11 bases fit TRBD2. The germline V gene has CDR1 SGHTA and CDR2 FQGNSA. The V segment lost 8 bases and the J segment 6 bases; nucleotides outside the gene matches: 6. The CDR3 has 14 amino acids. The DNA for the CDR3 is TGTGCCAGCCTAACTAGCGGGGGTCCCAATGAGCAGTTCTTC. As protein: CASLTSGGPNEQFF.

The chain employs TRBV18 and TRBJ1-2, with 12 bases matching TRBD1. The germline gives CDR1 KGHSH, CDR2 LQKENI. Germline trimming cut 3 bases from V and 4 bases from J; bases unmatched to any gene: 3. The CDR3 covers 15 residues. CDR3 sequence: CASSPWDRGPYGYTF. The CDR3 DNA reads TGTGCCAGCTCACCTTGGGACAGGGGGCCCTATGGCTACACCTTC. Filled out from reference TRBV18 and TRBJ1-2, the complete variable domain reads NAGVMQNPRHLVRRRGQEARLRCSPMKGHSHVYWYRQLPEEGLKFMVYLQKENIIDESGMPKERFSAEFPKEGPSILRIQQVVRGDSAAYFCASSPWDRGPYGYTFGSGTRLTVV.

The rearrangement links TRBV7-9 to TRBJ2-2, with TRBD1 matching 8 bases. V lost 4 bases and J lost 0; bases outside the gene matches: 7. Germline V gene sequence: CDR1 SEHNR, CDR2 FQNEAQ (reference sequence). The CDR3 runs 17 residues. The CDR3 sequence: CASSSNSGGPNTGELFF. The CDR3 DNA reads TGTGCCAGCAGCTCGAACTCAGGGGGCCCGAACACCGGGGAGCTGTTTTTT.

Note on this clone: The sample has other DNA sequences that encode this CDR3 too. CDR3 loop: CASSLGQHYGYTF. CDR3 nucleotides: TGTGCCAGCAGTTTAGGGCAGCACTATGGCTACACCTTC. The chain has TRBV27 and TRBJ1-2, with D hard to call. Germline V gene data show CDR1 as MNHEY and CDR2 as SMNVEV (reference sequence). The ends were cut back, 2 bases at V and 3 bases at J, with 7 bases in the middle. The length of the CDR3 is 13 residues.

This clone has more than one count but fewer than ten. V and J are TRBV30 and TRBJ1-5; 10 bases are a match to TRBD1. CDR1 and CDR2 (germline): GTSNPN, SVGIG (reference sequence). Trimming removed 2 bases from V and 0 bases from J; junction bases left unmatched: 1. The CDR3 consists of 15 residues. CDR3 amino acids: CAWSRTGGSNQPQHF. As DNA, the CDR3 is TGTGCCTGGAGTCGGACAGGGGGTAGCAATCAGCCCCAGCATTTT.

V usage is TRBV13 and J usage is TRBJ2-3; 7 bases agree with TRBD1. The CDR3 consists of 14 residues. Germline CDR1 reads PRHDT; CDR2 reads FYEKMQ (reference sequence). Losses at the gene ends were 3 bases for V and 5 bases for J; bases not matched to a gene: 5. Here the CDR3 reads CASSLDRLGDTQYF. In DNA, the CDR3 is TGTGCCAGCAGCTTGGACAGGCTGGGAGATACGCAGTATTTT. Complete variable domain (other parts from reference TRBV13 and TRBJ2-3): AAGVIQSPRHLIKEKRETATLKCYPIPRHDTVYWYQQGPGQDPQFLISFYEKMQSDKGSIPDRFSAQQFSDYHSELNMSSLELGDSALYFCASSLDRLGDTQYFGPGTRLTVL.

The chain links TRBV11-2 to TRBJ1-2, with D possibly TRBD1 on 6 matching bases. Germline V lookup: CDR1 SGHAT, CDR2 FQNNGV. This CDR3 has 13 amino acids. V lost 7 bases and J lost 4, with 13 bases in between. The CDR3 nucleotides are TGTGCCAGCACCGACAGGCACGGCTATGGCTACACCTTC. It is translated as CASTDRHGYGYTF.

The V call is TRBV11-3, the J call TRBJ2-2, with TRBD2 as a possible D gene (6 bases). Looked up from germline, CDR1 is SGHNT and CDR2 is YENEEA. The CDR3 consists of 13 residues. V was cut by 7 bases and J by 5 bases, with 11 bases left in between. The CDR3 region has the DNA TGTGCCAGCACCCAGGAGGGGACCGGGGAGCTGTTTTTT. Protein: CASTQEGTGELFF. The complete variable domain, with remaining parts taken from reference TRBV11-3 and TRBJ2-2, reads EAGVVQSPRYKIIEKKQPVAFWCNPISGHNTLYWYLQNLGQGPELLIRYENEEAVDDSQLPKDRFSAERLKGVDSTLKIQPAELGDSAVYLCASTQEGTGELFFGEGSRLTVL.

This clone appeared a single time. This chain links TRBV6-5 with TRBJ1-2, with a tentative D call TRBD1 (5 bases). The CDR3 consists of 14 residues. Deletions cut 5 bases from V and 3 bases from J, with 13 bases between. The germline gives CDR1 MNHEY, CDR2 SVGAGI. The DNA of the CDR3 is TGTGCCAGCAGTCCCGGGACTGGGGACTATGGCTACACCTTC. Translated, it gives CASSPGTGDYGYTF.

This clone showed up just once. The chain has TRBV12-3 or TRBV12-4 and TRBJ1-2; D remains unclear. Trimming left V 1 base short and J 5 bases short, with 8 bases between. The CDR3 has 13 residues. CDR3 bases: TGTGCCAGCAGTTTAGGGCATGGTTATGGCTACACCTTC. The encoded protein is CASSLGHGYGYTF.

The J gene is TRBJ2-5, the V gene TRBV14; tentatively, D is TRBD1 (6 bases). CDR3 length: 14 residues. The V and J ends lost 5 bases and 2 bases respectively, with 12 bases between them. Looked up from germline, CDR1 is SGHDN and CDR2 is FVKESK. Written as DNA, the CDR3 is TGTGCCAGCAGCAAGACAGGCCCACAAGAGACCCAGTACTTC. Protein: CASSKTGPQETQYF.

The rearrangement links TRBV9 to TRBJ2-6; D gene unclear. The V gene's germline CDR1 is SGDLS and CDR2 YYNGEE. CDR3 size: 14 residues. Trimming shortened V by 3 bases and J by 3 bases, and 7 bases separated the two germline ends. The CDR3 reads CASSARGGANVLTF. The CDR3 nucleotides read TGTGCCAGCAGCGCAAGAGGTGGGGCCAACGTCCTGACTTTC.

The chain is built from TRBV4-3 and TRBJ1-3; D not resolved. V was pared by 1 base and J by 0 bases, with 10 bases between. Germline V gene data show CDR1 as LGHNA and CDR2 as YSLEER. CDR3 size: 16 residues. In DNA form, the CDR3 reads TGCGCCAGCAGCCAAGGGCAGGTCGTCTCTGGAAACACCATATATTTT. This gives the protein CASSQGQVVSGNTIYF.

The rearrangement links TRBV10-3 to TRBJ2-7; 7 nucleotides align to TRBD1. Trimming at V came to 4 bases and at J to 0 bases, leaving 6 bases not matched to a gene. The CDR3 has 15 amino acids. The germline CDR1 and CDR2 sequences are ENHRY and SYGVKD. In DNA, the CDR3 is TGTGCCATCAGTGTAGGGACAGCGTACTCCTACGAGCAGTACTTC. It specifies CAISVGTAYSYEQYF.

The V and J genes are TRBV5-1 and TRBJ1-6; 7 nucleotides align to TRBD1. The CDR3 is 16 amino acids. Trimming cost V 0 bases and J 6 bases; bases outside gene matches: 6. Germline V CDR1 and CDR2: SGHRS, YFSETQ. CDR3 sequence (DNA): TGCGCCAGCAGCTTGGATGGGACAGCGACTAATTCACCCCTCCACTTT. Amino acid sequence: CASSLDGTATNSPLHF.